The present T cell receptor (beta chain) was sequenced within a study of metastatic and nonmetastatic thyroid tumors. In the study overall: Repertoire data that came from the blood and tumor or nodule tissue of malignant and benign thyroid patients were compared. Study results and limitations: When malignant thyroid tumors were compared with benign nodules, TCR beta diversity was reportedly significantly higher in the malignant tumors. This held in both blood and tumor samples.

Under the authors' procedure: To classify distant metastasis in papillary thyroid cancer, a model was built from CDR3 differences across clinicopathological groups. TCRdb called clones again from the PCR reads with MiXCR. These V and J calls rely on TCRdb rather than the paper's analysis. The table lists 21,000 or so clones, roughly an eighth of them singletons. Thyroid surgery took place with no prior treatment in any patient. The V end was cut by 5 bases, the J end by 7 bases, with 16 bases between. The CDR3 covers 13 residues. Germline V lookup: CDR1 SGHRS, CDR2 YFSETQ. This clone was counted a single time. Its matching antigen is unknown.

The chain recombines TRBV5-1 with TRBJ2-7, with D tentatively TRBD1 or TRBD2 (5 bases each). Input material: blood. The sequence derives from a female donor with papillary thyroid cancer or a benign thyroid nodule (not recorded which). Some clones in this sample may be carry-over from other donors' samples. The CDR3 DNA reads TGCGCCAGCAGGGGGACCGCTGGGGTAGAGCAGTACTTC. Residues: CASRGTAGVEQYF.